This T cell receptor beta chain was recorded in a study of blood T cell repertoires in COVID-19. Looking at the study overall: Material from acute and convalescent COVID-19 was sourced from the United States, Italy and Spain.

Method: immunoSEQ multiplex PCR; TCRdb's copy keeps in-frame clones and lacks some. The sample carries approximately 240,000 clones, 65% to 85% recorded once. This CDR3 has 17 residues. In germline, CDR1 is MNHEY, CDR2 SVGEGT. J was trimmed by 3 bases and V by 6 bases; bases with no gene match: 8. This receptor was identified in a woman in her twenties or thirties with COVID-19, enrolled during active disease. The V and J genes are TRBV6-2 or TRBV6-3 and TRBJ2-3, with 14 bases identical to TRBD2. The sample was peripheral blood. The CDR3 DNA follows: TGTGCCAGCAGCCGGACTAGCGGGGGGCCAATAACAGATACGCAGTATTTT. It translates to CASSRTSGGPITDTQYF.